These T cell receptor beta chains were read from a single sample in a study of CD8+CD57+ T cells in acquired aplastic anemia. One entry per CDR3 protein, called by TCRdb with MiXCR from the reads. This sample carries about 180,000 distinct CDR3 sequences, 46% of them seen once, and the ten largest clones take 2.5% to 3.5%. The material sequenced was sorted CD4+, CD8+, or CD8+CD57+ T cells (not recorded which) from PBMCs. The source is a human donor in good health. Both conserved end residues are part of each CDR3. The D gene is left open where the match is weak. Expanded clones get a size class; other rows say once, few or many, or leave the size out.

D gene: TRBD1; V gene: TRBV2; J gene: TRBJ2-7; clone size: once; CDR3 protein: CASSQTGFSSYEQYF
D gene: -; V gene: TRBV20-1; J gene: TRBJ2-7; clone size: -; CDR3 protein: CSASSRGRTYEQYF
D gene: TRBD1; V gene: TRBV6-2/TRBV6-3; J gene: TRBJ2-7; clone size: -; CDR3 protein: CASSYLLTGSISYEQYF
D gene: TRBD1; V gene: TRBV29-1; J gene: TRBJ2-7; clone size: many; CDR3 protein: CSVEVGDRGYEQYF
D gene: -; V gene: TRBV10-3; J gene: TRBJ2-7; clone size: -; CDR3 protein: CAISELNYEQYF
D gene: -; V gene: TRBV2; J gene: TRBJ2-7; clone size: many; CDR3 protein: CASRTTGGTSSGRF
D gene: TRBD2; V gene: TRBV7-3; J gene: TRBJ2-1; clone size: many; CDR3 protein: CASSPSSGRAYNEQFF
D gene: -; V gene: TRBV10-2; J gene: TRBJ1-1; clone size: once; CDR3 protein: CASSVERDTEAFF
D gene: TRBD1; V gene: TRBV20-1; J gene: TRBJ2-7; clone size: few; CDR3 protein: CSARDRGHEQYF
D gene: -; V gene: TRBV15; J gene: TRBJ2-2; clone size: -; CDR3 protein: CATSDRTAQRELFF